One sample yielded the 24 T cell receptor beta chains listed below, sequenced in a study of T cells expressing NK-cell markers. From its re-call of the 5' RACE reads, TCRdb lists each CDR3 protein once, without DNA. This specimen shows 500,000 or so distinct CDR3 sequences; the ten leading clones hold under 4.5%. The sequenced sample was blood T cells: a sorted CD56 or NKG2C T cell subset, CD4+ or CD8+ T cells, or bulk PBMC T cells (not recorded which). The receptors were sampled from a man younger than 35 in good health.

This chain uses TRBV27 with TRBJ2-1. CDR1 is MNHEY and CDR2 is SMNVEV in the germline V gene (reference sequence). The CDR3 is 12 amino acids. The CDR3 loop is CASSFPTHEQFF.

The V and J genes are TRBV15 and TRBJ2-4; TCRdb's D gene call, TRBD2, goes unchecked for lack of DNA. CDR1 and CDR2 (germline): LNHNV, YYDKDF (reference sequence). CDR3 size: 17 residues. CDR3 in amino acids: CATSRDLGSGAKNIQYF.

The CDR3 here is CASTSEQASSYNEQFF. V usage is TRBV28 and J usage is TRBJ2-1; as DNA is missing, the TRBD1 call by TCRdb cannot be tested. Germline CDR1 and CDR2: MDHEN and SYDVKM. The CDR3 spans 16 residues.

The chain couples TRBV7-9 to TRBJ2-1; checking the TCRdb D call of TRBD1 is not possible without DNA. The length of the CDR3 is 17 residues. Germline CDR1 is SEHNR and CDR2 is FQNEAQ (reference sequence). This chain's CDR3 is CASSLSRQGAFYNEQFF.

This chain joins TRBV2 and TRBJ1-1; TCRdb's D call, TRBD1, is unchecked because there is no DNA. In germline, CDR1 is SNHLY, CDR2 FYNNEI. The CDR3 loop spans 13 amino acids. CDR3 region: CASSERGTGGAFF.

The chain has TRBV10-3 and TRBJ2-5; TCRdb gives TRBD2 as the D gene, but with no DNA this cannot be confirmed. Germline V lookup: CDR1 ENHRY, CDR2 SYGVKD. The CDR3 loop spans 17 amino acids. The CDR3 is CAISESRGLAGEETQYF.

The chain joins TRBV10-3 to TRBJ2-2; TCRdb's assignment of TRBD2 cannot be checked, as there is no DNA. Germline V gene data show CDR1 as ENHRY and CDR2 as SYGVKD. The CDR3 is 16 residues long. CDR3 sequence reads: CAISESVEGRTGELFF.

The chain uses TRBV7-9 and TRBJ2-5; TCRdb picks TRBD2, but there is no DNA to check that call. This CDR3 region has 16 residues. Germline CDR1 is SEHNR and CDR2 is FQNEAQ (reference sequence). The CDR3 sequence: CASSPPASGRAETQYF.

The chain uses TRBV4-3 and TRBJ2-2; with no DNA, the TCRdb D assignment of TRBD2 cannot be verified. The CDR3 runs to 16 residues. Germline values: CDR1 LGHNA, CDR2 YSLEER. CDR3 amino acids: CASSQDTGAGTGELFF.

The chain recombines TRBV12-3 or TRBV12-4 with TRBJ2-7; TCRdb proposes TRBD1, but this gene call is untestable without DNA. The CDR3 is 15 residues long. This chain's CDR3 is CASSFLPGGTYEQYF.

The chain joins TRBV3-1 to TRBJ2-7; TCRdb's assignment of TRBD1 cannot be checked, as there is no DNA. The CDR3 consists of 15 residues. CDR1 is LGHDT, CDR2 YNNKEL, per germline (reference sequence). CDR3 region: CASSSGTGPLYEQYF.

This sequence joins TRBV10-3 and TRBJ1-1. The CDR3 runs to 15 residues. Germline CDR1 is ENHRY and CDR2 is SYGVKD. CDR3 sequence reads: CAISESPAGNTEAFF.

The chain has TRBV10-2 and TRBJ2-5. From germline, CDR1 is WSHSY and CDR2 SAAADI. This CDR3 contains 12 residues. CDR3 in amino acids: CASRKHQETQYF.

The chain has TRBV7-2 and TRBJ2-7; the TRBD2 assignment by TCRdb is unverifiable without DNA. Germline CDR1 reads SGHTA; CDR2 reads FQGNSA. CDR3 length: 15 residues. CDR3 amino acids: CASSLNAGFTYEQYF.

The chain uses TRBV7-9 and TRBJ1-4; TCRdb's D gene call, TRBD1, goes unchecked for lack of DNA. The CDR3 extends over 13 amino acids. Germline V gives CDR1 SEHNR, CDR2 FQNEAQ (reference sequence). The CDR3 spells CASSYGRGEKLFF.

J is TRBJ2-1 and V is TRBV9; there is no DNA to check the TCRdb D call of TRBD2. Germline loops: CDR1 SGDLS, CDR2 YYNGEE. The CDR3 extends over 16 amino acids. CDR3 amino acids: CASGLLAGGAYNEQFF.

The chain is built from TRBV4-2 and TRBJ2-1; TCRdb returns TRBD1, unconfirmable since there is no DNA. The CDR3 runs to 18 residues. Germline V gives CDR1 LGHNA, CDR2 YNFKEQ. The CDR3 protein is CASSLPPRSGFVGNEQFF.

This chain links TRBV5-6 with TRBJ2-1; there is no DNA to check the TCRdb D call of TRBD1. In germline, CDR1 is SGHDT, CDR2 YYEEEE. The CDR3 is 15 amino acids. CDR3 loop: CASSFLGQGGNEQFF.

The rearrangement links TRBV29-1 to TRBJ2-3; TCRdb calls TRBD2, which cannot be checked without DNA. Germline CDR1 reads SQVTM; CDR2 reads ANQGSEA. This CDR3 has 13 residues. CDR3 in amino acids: CSVPSRAADTQYF.

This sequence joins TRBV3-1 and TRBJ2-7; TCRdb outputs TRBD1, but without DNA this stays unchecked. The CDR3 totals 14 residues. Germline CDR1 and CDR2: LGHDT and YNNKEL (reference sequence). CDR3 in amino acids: CASSQWTGITEQYF.

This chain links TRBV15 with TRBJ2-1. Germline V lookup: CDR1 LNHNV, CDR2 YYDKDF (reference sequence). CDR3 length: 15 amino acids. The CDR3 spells CATSRDKAQFNEQFF.

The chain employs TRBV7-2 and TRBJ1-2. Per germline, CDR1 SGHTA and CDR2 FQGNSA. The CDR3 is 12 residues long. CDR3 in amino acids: CASGTDGYGYTF.

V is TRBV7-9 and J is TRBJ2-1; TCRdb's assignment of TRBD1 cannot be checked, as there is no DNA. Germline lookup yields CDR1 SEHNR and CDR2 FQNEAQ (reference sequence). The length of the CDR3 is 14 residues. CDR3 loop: CASSLGTGGVEQFF.

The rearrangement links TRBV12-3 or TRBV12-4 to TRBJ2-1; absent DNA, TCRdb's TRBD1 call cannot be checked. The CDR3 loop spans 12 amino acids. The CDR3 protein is CASTPGWGEQFF.